The 25 T cell receptor beta chains in this list originate from one sample, sequenced in a study of shared clonotypes between healthy human individuals. Profiling relied on immunoSEQ multiplex PCR, and the TCRdb table lists in-frame clones only, not all of them. The data contain approximately 620,000 clones, less than 98% of them singletons. Material for sequencing was naive CD4+ T cells sorted from blood. The subset: CD45RA+ positively selected. The origin of the receptors is a woman younger than 45 in good health.

V gene TRBV2 combines with J gene TRBJ2-6; 7 bases map to TRBD2. Germline CDR1 is SNHLY and CDR2 is FYNNEI. The trim removed 3 bases at V and 4 bases at J, leaving 6 bases unmatched. The CDR3 runs 16 residues. DNA for the CDR3: TGTGCCAGCAGTGAGAGACCAGCGGGGGGGGCCAACGTCCTGACTTTC. This sequence encodes CASSERPAGGANVLTF. The full variable domain, rest sourced from reference TRBV2 and TRBJ2-6, is EPEVTQTPSHQVTQMGQEVILRCVPISNHLYFYWYRQILGQKVEFLVSFYNNEISEKSEIFDDQFSVERPDGSNFTLKIRSTKLEDSAMYFCASSERPAGGANVLTFGAGSRLTVL.

This chain uses TRBV19 with TRBJ1-5; 7 bases align to TRBD1. The CDR3 runs to 15 residues. J gave up 2 bases and V 5 bases, and 6 bases lay outside the gene matches. Germline values: CDR1 LNHDA, CDR2 SQIVND (reference sequence). CDR3 sequence: CASSPNRGGNQPQHF. DNA of the CDR3: TGTGCCAGTAGTCCTAACAGGGGTGGCAATCAGCCCCAGCATTTT. The full variable domain, its missing parts supplied by reference TRBV19 and TRBJ1-5, is DGGITQSPKYLFRKEGQNVTLSCEQNLNHDAMYWYRQDPGQGLRLIYYSQIVNDFQKGDIAEGYSVSREKKESFPLTVTSAQKNPTAFYLCASSPNRGGNQPQHFGDGTRLSIL.

The genes are TRBV18 and TRBJ1-1; 7 bases are a match to TRBD1. V gave up 6 bases and J gave up 4 bases; unmatched junction bases: 5. The CDR3 extends over 13 amino acids. Per the germline V gene, CDR1 is KGHSH and CDR2 is LQKENI. CDR3 in amino acids: CASSPTGTTEAFF. The CDR3 DNA follows: TGTGCCAGCTCCCCGACAGGGACCACTGAAGCTTTCTTT.

As regards this clone: Other DNA sequences in the same sample also yield this CDR3. V is TRBV7-3 and J is TRBJ2-3; no definite D call. The V end was cut by 1 base, the J end by 4 bases, with 6 bases between. The V gene's germline CDR1 is SGHTA and CDR2 FQGTGA. CDR3 length equals 13 residues. The CDR3 nucleotides read TGTGCCAGCAGCTTAAGGGGATCAGATACGCAGTATTTT. This codes for CASSLRGSDTQYF.

This clone has only one observation. This chain links TRBV20-1 with TRBJ1-2; TRBD1 aligns across 7 bases. Losses at the gene ends were 6 bases for V and 3 bases for J; bases not matched to a gene: 1. This CDR3 has 11 residues. The germline V gene encodes CDR1 DFQATT and CDR2 SNEGSKA (reference sequence). Here the CDR3 reads CSAGTDYGYTF. The DNA of the CDR3 is TGCAGTGCGGGGACAGACTATGGCTACACCTTC.

DNA of the CDR3: TGTGCCAGCCGGGGAGTGGGGGTGGTCAAAAACATTCAGTACTTC. This encodes CASRGVGVVKNIQYF. The V gene is TRBV28, the J gene TRBJ2-4; TRBD1 or TRBD2 may be the D gene (5 bases each). The germline V and J ends were trimmed by 8 bases and 3 bases, with 17 bases remaining between them. CDR3 length equals 15 residues. CDR1 and CDR2 from the germline V gene are MDHEN and SYDVKM. Complete variable domain (other parts from reference TRBV28 and TRBJ2-4): DVKVTQSSRYLVKRTGEKVFLECVQDMDHENMFWYRQDPGLGLRLIYFSYDVKMKEKGDIPEGYSVSREKKERFSLILESASTNQTSMYLCASRGVGVVKNIQYFGAGTRLSVL.

V and J are TRBV19 and TRBJ1-5; 7 bases agree with TRBD1. This CDR3 contains 13 residues. After removal of 6 bases from V and 4 bases from J, the junction contained 3 bases not matched to a gene. CDR1 and CDR2 from the germline V gene are LNHDA and SQIVND (reference sequence). DNA for the CDR3: TGTGCCAGTAGCCTGACAGGGAATCAGCCCCAGCATTTT. Translating gives CASSLTGNQPQHF.

This chain links TRBV18 with TRBJ2-3, with 11 bases aligning to TRBD1. With V trimmed by 3 bases and J by 4 bases, 6 bases remained unmatched. The germline V gene has CDR1 KGHSH and CDR2 LQKENI. This CDR3 has 16 amino acids. The CDR3 spells CASSPGQGAGSDTQYF. As DNA, the CDR3 is TGTGCCAGCTCACCTGGACAGGGGGCAGGTTCAGATACGCAGTATTTT.

The chain uses TRBV11-2 and TRBJ2-3, with 10 bases aligning to TRBD2. The germline V gene encodes CDR1 SGHAT and CDR2 FQNNGV. This CDR3 comprises 14 residues. J was trimmed by 1 base and V by 8 bases; bases with no gene match: 3. CDR3 DNA sequence: TGTGCCAGCCGGACTAGCGGAGGCACAGATACGCAGTATTTT. It specifies CASRTSGGTDTQYF.

As regards this clone: The junction does not match germline at one end; this may be a read error. This chain's CDR3 is CASSTTGTAKEKLFF. The DNA for the CDR3 is TGTGCCAGCAGCACAACCGGGACAGCTAAGGAAAAACTGTTTTTT. V gene TRBV9 combines with J gene TRBJ1-4; 7 bases map to TRBD1. This CDR3 is 15 amino acids long. CDR1 is SGDLS, CDR2 YYNGEE, per germline.

The chain uses TRBV19 and TRBJ2-1; TRBD2 matches at 11 bases. Trimming took 2 bases from V and 8 from J; bases not matched to a gene: 5. From germline, CDR1 is LNHDA and CDR2 SQIVND (reference sequence). This CDR3 spans 15 amino acids. CDR3 sequence (DNA): TGTGCCAGTAGTATAACACTAGCGGGAGTTGATGAGCAGTTCTTC. Encoded protein: CASSITLAGVDEQFF.

The chain carries TRBV28 and TRBJ1-3; TRBD1 agrees at 7 bases. CDR3 length: 20 residues. Trimming cost V 3 bases and J 0 bases; bases outside gene matches: 17. The germline V gene has CDR1 MDHEN and CDR2 SYDVKM. The CDR3 loop is CASSFLVRTGPKSSGNTIYF. The CDR3 DNA reads TGTGCCAGCAGTTTCCTGGTTAGGACAGGACCTAAAAGCTCTGGAAACACCATATATTTT.

The J gene is TRBJ2-3, the V gene TRBV6-1; the D gene is possibly TRBD2 (6 bases). V gave up 9 bases and J gave up 6 bases, with 16 bases separating them. There are 13 residues in the CDR3. Per the germline V gene, CDR1 is MNHNS and CDR2 is SASEGT. The CDR3 nucleotides are TGTGCCAGTCAGACTAGTATGTCGGATACGCAGTATTTT. The encoded protein is CASQTSMSDTQYF.

The chain combines TRBV6-6 with TRBJ2-1; D uncertain. The V gene lost 2 bases and the J gene lost 5 bases, with 13 bases spanning the gap. CDR3 size: 15 residues. Germline CDR1 and CDR2: MNHNY and SVGAGI (reference sequence). This CDR3 is CASSYISLRNNEQFF. The DNA of the CDR3 is TGTGCCAGCAGTTACATCAGCCTTAGAAACAATGAGCAGTTCTTC.

The chain has TRBV5-1 and TRBJ1-2, with a weak D call TRBD1 (5 bases). Germline assignment: CDR1 SGHRS and CDR2 YFSETQ. V was pared by 0 bases and J by 0 bases, with 15 bases between. This CDR3 has 17 residues. CDR3 in DNA: TGCGCCAGCAGCTTGGCCCTTTGGCAGACAGCTAACTATGGCTACACCTTC. Translation: CASSLALWQTANYGYTF.

This rearrangement joins TRBV12-5 to TRBJ1-1; 9 bases map to TRBD1. Germline V lookup: CDR1 LGHNT, CDR2 FRNRAP. V dropped 1 base and J dropped 4; count of bases not matched to a gene: 10. The CDR3 has 17 residues. The CDR3 protein is CASGLAGTGYRVTEAFF. The CDR3 coding sequence is TGTGCTAGTGGTTTGGCGGGGACAGGGTACAGGGTCACTGAAGCTTTCTTT.

This clone was detected a few times. The chain combines TRBV5-1 with TRBJ1-1, with 8 bases aligning to TRBD1. V was pared by 0 bases and J by 3 bases, with 1 base of the junction left unmatched. This CDR3 comprises 14 residues. CDR1 SGHRS and CDR2 YFSETQ come from the germline V gene. The CDR3 DNA reads as TGCGCCAGCAGCTTGGACAGGGGGGACACTGAAGCTTTCTTT. This encodes CASSLDRGDTEAFF.

The chain is built from TRBV28 and TRBJ1-5; D may be TRBD1 (5 bases). Germline CDR1 MDHEN, CDR2 SYDVKM. This CDR3 is built from 17 residues. V lost 1 base and J lost 2, with 15 bases in between. CDR3 residues: CASSLLGQGGGNQPQHF. CDR3 coding DNA: TGTGCCAGCAGTTTATTAGGGCAGGGCGGAGGCAATCAGCCCCAGCATTTT.

The rearrangement joins TRBV10-2 to TRBJ2-5; D uncertain. CDR1 and CDR2 (germline): WSHSY, SAAADI. The CDR3 contains 12 residues. V lost 6 bases and J lost 5, with 10 bases in between. The CDR3 here is CASSSEEETQYF. In DNA form, the CDR3 reads TGCGCCAGCAGCTCTGAAGAGGAGACCCAGTACTTC.

J is TRBJ2-4 and V is TRBV28; tentatively, D is TRBD1 or TRBD2 (6 bases each). The CDR3 totals 18 residues. Germline loops: CDR1 MDHEN, CDR2 SYDVKM. With 7 bases removed from V and 0 bases from J, the gap between germline ends came to 22 bases. The CDR3 here is CASTLGGRWHLAKNIQYF. In nucleotides, the CDR3 is TGTGCCAGCACCCTCGGGGGCCGGTGGCACCTAGCCAAAAACATTCAGTACTTC.

The gene calls are TRBV15 and TRBJ2-2, with D perhaps TRBD1 or TRBD2 (5 bases each). V lost 6 bases and J 1 base, leaving 15 bases between the germline ends. CDR1 and CDR2 (germline): LNHNV, YYDKDF (reference sequence). CDR3 length equals 16 residues. In DNA form, the CDR3 reads TGTGCCACCAGATGGGATAAGAGGGGGAACACCGGGGAGCTGTTTTTT. This translates into CATRWDKRGNTGELFF.

In the case of this clone: This sample also contains other DNA sequences that code for the same CDR3. J is TRBJ2-7 and V is TRBV6-5; D unclear. Germline V gives CDR1 MNHEY, CDR2 SVGAGI. V lost 5 bases and J lost 3, with 8 bases in between. The CDR3 has 12 residues. Here the CDR3 DNA reads TGTGCCAGCAGTCCAGACAACTACGAGCAGTACTTC. Translated: CASSPDNYEQYF.

J is TRBJ2-7 and V is TRBV28; 7 nucleotides agree with TRBD1. Trimming cost V 2 bases and J 7 bases; bases outside gene matches: 11. The CDR3 spans 15 residues. Per the germline V gene, CDR1 is MDHEN and CDR2 is SYDVKM. CDR3 sequence: CASSLSPSTGWEQYF. As DNA, the CDR3 is TGTGCCAGCAGTTTAAGTCCATCGACAGGGTGGGAGCAGTACTTC.

This chain connects TRBV15 to TRBJ2-7; TRBD2 matches at 10 bases. The CDR3 covers 17 residues. J lost 5 bases, V lost 1 base, and 11 bases had no gene match. From germline, CDR1 is LNHNV and CDR2 YYDKDF (reference sequence). DNA for the CDR3: TGTGCCACCAGCAGAGGAGGGTCCACTAGCGGGACTGACGAGCAGTACTTC. It specifies CATSRGGSTSGTDEQYF.

CDR3 coding DNA: TGTGCCATCAGTGTTTCCGGGCAGGCCCAACTCGCTAACTATGGCTACACCTTC. Residues: CAISVSGQAQLANYGYTF. The V gene is TRBV10-3, the J gene TRBJ1-2; no clear D gene. The CDR3 loop spans 18 amino acids. Germline V gene sequence: CDR1 ENHRY, CDR2 SYGVKD. Trimming pared 4 bases from V and 0 bases from J, leaving 21 bases between.